A selection of T cell receptor beta chains follows, all from one sample in a study of shared clonotypes between healthy human individuals. Sequencing used immunoSEQ multiplex PCR; TCRdb keeps in-frame clones, though not all of them. The sample consists of more than 500,000 clones, 85% to 95% of them appearing once. The source material was naive CD8+ T cells sorted from blood. The receptor source for this set is a woman aged 30 to 39 in good health. Both conserved end residues are part of each CDR3. Each record gives: J gene, V gene, CDR3 length, D gene, clone size, CDR3 protein, CDR3 DNA. D genes are given only for firm matches. Some rows have no size entry. The others give once, few or many, or a class for an expanded clone.

TRBJ2-2	TRBV6-4	13	-	-	CASSEFLTGELFF	TGTGCCAGCAGTGAATTCCTCACCGGGGAGCTGTTTTTT
TRBJ2-7	TRBV11-1	17	TRBD2	once	CASSSSPLAGVLYEQYF	TGTGCCAGCAGCTCCTCCCCTCTAGCGGGAGTTTTGTACGAGCAGTACTTC
TRBJ2-7	TRBV27	13	TRBD1	few	CASSYPGGHEQYF	TGTGCCAGCAGTTACCCAGGGGGTCACGAGCAGTACTTC
TRBJ2-7	TRBV30	16	TRBD1	-	CAWSGGRDRSSYEQYF	TGTGCCTGGAGTGGAGGAAGGGACAGGAGCTCCTACGAGCAGTACTTC
TRBJ2-7	TRBV28	11	-	-	CASIDRNEQYF	TGTGCCAGCATAGACAGGAACGAGCAGTACTTC
TRBJ2-7	TRBV4-2	13	-	-	CASSQVGWWEQYF	TGTGCCAGCAGCCAAGTGGGGTGGTGGGAGCAGTACTTC
TRBJ2-2	TRBV11-2	13	-	-	CASSLVLTGELFF	TGTGCCAGCAGCTTAGTCCTCACCGGGGAGCTGTTTTTT
TRBJ1-6	TRBV30	11	-	-	CAWSVNSPLHF	TGTGCCTGGAGTGTTAATTCACCCCTCCACTTT
TRBJ2-1	TRBV13	14	TRBD1	-	CASSLEHRGSEQFF	TGTGCCAGCAGCTTAGAGCACAGGGGGAGTGAGCAGTTCTTC
TRBJ1-5	TRBV6-7	12	-	-	CARGRVGQPQHF	TGTGCCAGGGGGAGGGTGGGTCAGCCCCAGCATTTT
TRBJ2-7	TRBV27	15	TRBD2	-	CASSLGAGIPYEQYF	TGTGCCAGCAGTTTAGGAGCGGGAATACCCTACGAGCAGTACTTC
TRBJ1-1	TRBV4-2	15	TRBD1	-	CASSQDEGARTEAFF	TGTGCCAGCAGCCAGGATGAGGGGGCGCGTACTGAAGCTTTCTTT
TRBJ1-4	TRBV21-1	19	-	-	CASSKIPGYSRIGGEKLFF	TGTGCCAGCAGCAAAATTCCGGGGTATTCGAGGATAGGAGGGGAAAAACTGTTTTTT
TRBJ1-1	TRBV9	15	TRBD1	-	CASSSDRGANTEAFF	TGTGCCAGCAGTTCAGACAGGGGGGCGAACACTGAAGCTTTCTTT
TRBJ2-5	TRBV2	17	TRBD2	-	CASSESGLAGGLETQYF	TGTGCCAGCAGTGAATCGGGACTAGCGGGAGGGTTGGAGACCCAGTACTTC
TRBJ2-3	TRBV7-9	15	-	once	CASRFSEDATDTQYF	TGTGCCAGCCGCTTCTCGGAGGACGCCACAGATACGCAGTATTTT
TRBJ1-1	TRBV9	14	-	-	CASSVGGRNTEAFF	TGTGCCAGCAGCGTAGGTGGCAGGAACACTGAAGCTTTCTTT
TRBJ1-4	TRBV4-1	15	-	-	CASSQAGTWGEKLFF	TGCGCCAGCAGCCAAGCCGGGACCTGGGGGGAAAAACTGTTTTTT
TRBJ1-1	TRBV9	14	TRBD1	-	CASSEGGQGTEAFF	TGTGCCAGCAGCGAGGGGGGACAGGGTACTGAAGCTTTCTTT
TRBJ2-7	TRBV19	13	-	-	CASSGHEAYEQYF	TGTGCCAGTAGTGGGCACGAAGCCTACGAGCAGTACTTC
TRBJ1-4	TRBV28	15	-	-	CASSLSAEGDEKLFF	TGTGCCAGCAGTTTATCGGCAGAGGGGGATGAAAAACTGTTTTTT
TRBJ2-7	TRBV30	14	TRBD2	-	CAWTPGLARYEQYF	TGTGCCTGGACCCCGGGACTAGCCCGATACGAGCAGTACTTC
TRBJ2-3	TRBV7-8	15	TRBD2	-	CASSLPSGGTDTQYF	TGTGCCAGCAGCTTACCTAGCGGGGGCACAGATACGCAGTATTTT
TRBJ1-4	TRBV30	15	-	-	CAWSLGYGQYEKLFF	TGTGCCTGGAGCCTCGGCTACGGACAGTATGAAAAACTGTTTTTT
TRBJ2-7	TRBV29-1	12	-	-	CSVRTTSYEQYF	TGCAGCGTCAGGACAACCTCCTACGAGCAGTACTTC
TRBJ2-1	TRBV27	15	TRBD1	-	CASSVQGVSYNEQFF	TGTGCCAGCAGTGTACAGGGGGTGTCCTACAATGAGCAGTTCTTC
TRBJ1-2	TRBV7-9	11	-	-	CGTLEGSGYTF	TGTGGCACGTTAGAGGGGAGTGGCTACACCTTC
TRBJ2-7	TRBV19	15	-	-	CASSIGGGKTYEQYF	TGTGCCAGTAGTATAGGAGGAGGAAAAACCTACGAGCAGTACTTC
TRBJ2-7	TRBV29-1	12	TRBD2	-	CSVAGTSSVQYF	TGCAGCGTTGCAGGGACTAGTAGCGTGCAGTACTTC
TRBJ2-1	TRBV28	15	TRBD2	-	CASSLSGATYNEQFF	TGTGCCAGCAGTCTTAGCGGGGCAACCTACAATGAGCAGTTCTTC
TRBJ2-7	TRBV9	14	-	-	CASSVAPGAYEQYF	TGTGCCAGCAGCGTAGCTCCAGGGGCCTACGAGCAGTACTTC
TRBJ2-6	TRBV7-9	17	TRBD1	-	CASSPEGGGPGANVLTF	TGTGCCAGCAGCCCCGAAGGGGGCGGTCCTGGGGCCAACGTCCTGACTTTC
TRBJ1-4	TRBV28	14	TRBD1	-	CASIGGTGYEKLFF	TGTGCCAGCATAGGCGGGACAGGGTACGAAAAACTGTTTTTT
TRBJ2-7	TRBV6-1	15	TRBD1	-	CASSESGTGGYEQYF	TGTGCCAGCAGTGAATCAGGGACAGGGGGCTACGAGCAGTACTTC
TRBJ1-2	TRBV7-8	14	-	-	CASSPSTAYYGYTF	TGTGCCAGCAGCCCCTCGACGGCATACTATGGCTACACCTTC
TRBJ2-7	TRBV7-2	15	TRBD2	once	CASSRPLSGSYEQYF	TGTGCCAGCAGCCGCCCCCTTAGCGGGAGTTACGAGCAGTACTTC
TRBJ2-7	TRBV5-4	14	-	-	CASSLDAGGNEQYF	TGTGCCAGCAGCTTGGACGCGGGCGGCAACGAGCAGTACTTC
TRBJ1-1	TRBV18	18	-	-	CASSPGRGVPSPRGEAFF	TGTGCCAGCTCACCCGGCCGGGGGGTGCCCAGCCCCCGGGGTGAAGCTTTCTTT
TRBJ2-7	TRBV4-2	13	-	-	CASSPAAAYEQYF	TGTGCCAGCAGCCCCGCAGCAGCATACGAGCAGTACTTC
TRBJ2-7	TRBV27	15	TRBD1	-	CASSLLGTGIYEQYF	TGTGCCAGCAGTTTATTAGGGACAGGGATCTACGAGCAGTACTTC
TRBJ2-1	TRBV5-6	16	TRBD2	-	CASSGVGAGVSDEQFF	TGTGCCAGCAGCGGAGTAGGAGCGGGAGTTTCGGATGAGCAGTTCTTC
TRBJ2-6	TRBV27	16	-	-	CASSLGSGSGANVLTF	TGTGCCAGCAGTTTAGGTTCGGGCTCTGGGGCCAACGTCCTGACTTTC
TRBJ1-1	TRBV10-3	18	TRBD1	-	CAISESGTGDRGDTEAFF	TGTGCCATCAGTGAGTCGGGCACAGGGGATCGCGGGGACACTGAAGCTTTCTTT
TRBJ2-7	TRBV5-4	14	TRBD2	-	CASSTASGSYEQYF	TGTGCCAGCAGCACCGCTAGCGGTTCCTACGAGCAGTACTTC
TRBJ2-2	TRBV9	13	-	-	CASSVVVTGELFF	TGTGCCAGCAGCGTAGTGGTTACCGGGGAGCTGTTTTTT
TRBJ1-2	TRBV10-2	13	-	-	CASTPDSNYGYTF	TGCGCCAGCACTCCGGACAGCAACTATGGCTACACCTTC
TRBJ2-7	TRBV27	15	TRBD2	-	CASSPSGTSVYEQYF	TGTGCCAGCAGTCCGTCCGGGACTAGCGTCTACGAGCAGTACTTC
TRBJ2-1	TRBV28	15	TRBD1	-	CASSSGQGAYNEQFF	TGTGCCAGCAGTTCGGGACAGGGGGCCTACAATGAGCAGTTCTTC
TRBJ2-1	TRBV27	14	-	-	CASTSNTRIGEQFF	TGTGCCAGCACCTCCAATACAAGGATCGGTGAGCAGTTCTTC
TRBJ2-2	TRBV5-4	17	TRBD2	-	CASSLVVVAGQTGELFF	TGTGCCAGCAGCTTGGTGGTGGTAGCGGGTCAAACCGGGGAGCTGTTTTTT
TRBJ1-1	TRBV19	14	TRBD1	-	CASTRGPQITEAFF	TGTGCCAGTACCAGGGGGCCCCAGATCACTGAAGCTTTCTTT
TRBJ2-2	TRBV7-9	13	-	once	CASRFLGSGELFF	TGTGCCAGCAGATTCTTGGGATCCGGGGAGCTGTTTTTT
TRBJ2-3	TRBV4-2	14	-	-	CASSPMPEVDTQYF	TGTGCCAGCAGCCCAATGCCGGAGGTGGATACGCAGTATTTT
TRBJ2-7	TRBV6-4	18	TRBD2	-	CASSDPGLAGIGVYEQYF	TGTGCCAGCAGTGACCCGGGACTAGCGGGTATTGGGGTCTACGAGCAGTACTTC
TRBJ2-3	TRBV7-9	14	-	-	CASSTEVGDDTQYF	TGTGCCAGCAGCACAGAAGTCGGGGACGATACGCAGTATTTT
TRBJ2-5	TRBV2	10	-	-	CASGRETQYF	TGTGCCAGCGGCAGGGAGACCCAGTACTTC
TRBJ1-2	TRBV27	14	-	-	CASSLTGSNYGYTF	TGTGCCAGCAGTTTAACAGGGTCTAACTATGGCTACACCTTC
TRBJ2-7	TRBV19	14	-	-	CASTRWTQPYEQYF	TGTGCCAGTACCAGGTGGACTCAACCCTACGAGCAGTACTTC